The clone carrying this T cell receptor beta chain showed up just a few times. Its antigen is not identified. Primers: 60 Vbeta forward and 13 Jbeta reverse. The table came from immunoSEQ multiplex PCR; TCRdb's copy has only in-frame clones and leaves some out. This sample has hundreds of thousands of clones; 70% to 85% occur once, and the top ten carry 0.2% to 0.25%. These data belong to a study of cytomegalovirus exposure and HLA in healthy donors. The CDR3 extends over 14 amino acids. Germline V gives CDR1 WSHSY, CDR2 SAAADI. Trimming at V came to 7 bases and at J to 8 bases, leaving 8 bases not matched to a gene. Study-wide results and caveats: In a later analysis, common viral pathogens appeared linked to several of the most significant clusters. The authors later found TCR association rates varying by HLA locus, with DRB1 most and HLA-C fewest.

This chain uses TRBV10-2 with TRBJ2-7; 13 bases are shared with TRBD2. Sequencing was performed on PBMCs. This TCR came from a girl aged 2 to 9 in good health and CMV-seronegative. CDR3 region: CASTHTSGGDQQYF. The CDR3 DNA reads TGCGCCAGCACCCATACTAGCGGGGGGGACCAGCAGTACTTC.